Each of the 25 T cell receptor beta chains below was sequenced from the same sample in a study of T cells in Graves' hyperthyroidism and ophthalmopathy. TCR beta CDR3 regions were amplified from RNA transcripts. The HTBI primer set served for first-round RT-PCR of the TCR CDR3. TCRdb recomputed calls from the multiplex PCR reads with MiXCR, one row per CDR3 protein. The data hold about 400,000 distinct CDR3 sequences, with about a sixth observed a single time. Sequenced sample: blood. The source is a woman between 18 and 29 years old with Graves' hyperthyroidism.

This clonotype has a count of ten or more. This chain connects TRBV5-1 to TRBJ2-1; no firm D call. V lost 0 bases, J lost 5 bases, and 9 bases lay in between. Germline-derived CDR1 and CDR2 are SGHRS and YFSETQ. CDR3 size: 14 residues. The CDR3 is CASSLGQVDNEQFF. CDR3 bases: TGCGCCAGCAGCTTGGGGCAGGTTGACAATGAGCAGTTCTTC.

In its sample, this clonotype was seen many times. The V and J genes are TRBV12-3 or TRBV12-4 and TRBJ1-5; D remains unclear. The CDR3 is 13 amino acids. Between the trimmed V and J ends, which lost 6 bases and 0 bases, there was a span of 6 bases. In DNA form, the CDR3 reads TGTGCCAGCAGGGGTAGTAGCAATCAGCCCCAGCATTTT. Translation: CASRGSSNQPQHF.

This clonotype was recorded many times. Written as DNA, the CDR3 is TGTGCCAGCCGGAGGACTAGCGGGAGATCACAAGAGACCCAGTACTTC. Translating it yields CASRRTSGRSQETQYF. V usage is TRBV2 and J usage is TRBJ2-5; 13 bases fit TRBD2. There are 16 residues in the CDR3. The V and J ends lost 8 bases and 2 bases, in that order; junction bases with no gene match: 8. The germline gives CDR1 SNHLY, CDR2 FYNNEI.

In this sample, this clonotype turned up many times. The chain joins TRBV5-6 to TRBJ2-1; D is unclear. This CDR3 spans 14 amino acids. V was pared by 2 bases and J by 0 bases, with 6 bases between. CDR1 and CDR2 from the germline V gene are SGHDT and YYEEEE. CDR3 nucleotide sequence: TGTGCCAGCAGCTTATCCCCCTCCTACAATGAGCAGTTCTTC. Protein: CASSLSPSYNEQFF.

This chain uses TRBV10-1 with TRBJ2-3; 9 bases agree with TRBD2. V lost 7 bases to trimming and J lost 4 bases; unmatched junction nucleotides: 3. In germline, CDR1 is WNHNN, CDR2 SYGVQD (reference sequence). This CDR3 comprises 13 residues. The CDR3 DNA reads TGCGCCAGCAAAGCGGGAGGTGCAGATACGCAGTATTTT. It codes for CASKAGGADTQYF.

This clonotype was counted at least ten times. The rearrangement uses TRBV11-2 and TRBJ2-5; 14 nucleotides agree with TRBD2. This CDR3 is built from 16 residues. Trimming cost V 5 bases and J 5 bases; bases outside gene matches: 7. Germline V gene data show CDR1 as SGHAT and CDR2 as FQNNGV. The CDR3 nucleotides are TGTGCCAGCAGCCTCAGACTAGCGGGGGGGCTTGAGACCCAGTACTTC. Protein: CASSLRLAGGLETQYF.

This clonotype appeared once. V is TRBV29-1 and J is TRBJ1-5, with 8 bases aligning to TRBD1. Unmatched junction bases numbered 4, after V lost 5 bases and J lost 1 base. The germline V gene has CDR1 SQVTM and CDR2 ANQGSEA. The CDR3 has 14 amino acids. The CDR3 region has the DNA TGCAGCGTTTGGACAGGGACAAGCAATCAGCCCCAGCATTTT. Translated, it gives CSVWTGTSNQPQHF.

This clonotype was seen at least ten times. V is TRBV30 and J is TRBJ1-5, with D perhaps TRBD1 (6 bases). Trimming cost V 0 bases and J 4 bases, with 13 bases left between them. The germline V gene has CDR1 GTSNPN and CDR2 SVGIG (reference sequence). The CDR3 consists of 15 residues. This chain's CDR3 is CAWSVRGSGNQPQHF. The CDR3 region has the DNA TGTGCCTGGAGTGTAAGGGGGTCGGGGAATCAGCCCCAGCATTTT. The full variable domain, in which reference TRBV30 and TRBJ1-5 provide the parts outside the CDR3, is SQTIHQWPATLVQPVGSPLSLECTVEGTSNPNLYWYRQAAGRGLQLLFYSVGIGQISSEVPQNLSASRPQDRQFILSSKKLLLSDSGFYLCAWSVRGSGNQPQHFGDGTRLSIL.

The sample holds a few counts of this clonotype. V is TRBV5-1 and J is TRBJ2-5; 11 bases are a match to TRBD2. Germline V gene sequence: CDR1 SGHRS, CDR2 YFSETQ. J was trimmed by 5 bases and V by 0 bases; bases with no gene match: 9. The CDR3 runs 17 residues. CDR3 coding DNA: TGCGCCAGCAGCTTGGTGATTAGCGGGGGGGCCAGGGAGACCCAGTACTTC. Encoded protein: CASSLVISGGARETQYF.

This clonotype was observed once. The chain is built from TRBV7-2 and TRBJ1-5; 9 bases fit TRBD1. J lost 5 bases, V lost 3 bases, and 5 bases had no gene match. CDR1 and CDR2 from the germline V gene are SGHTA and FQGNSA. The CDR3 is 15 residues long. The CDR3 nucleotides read TGTGCCAGCAGCTTGGGGACAGGGAGGGATCAGCCCCAGCATTTT. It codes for CASSLGTGRDQPQHF.

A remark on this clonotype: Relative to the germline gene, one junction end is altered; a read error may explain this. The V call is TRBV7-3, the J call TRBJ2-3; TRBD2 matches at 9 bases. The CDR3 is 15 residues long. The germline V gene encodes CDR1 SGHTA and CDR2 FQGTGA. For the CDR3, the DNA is TGTGCCGGCAGCATTAGCGGGGGTCGCACAGATACGCAGTATTTT. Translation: CAGSISGGRTDTQYF.

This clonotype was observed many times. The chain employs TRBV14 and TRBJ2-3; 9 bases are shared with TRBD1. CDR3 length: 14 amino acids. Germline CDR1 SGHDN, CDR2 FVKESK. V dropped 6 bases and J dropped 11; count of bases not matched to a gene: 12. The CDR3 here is CASSPTDRGIGQYF. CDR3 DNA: TGTGCCAGCAGTCCAACGGACAGGGGCATTGGGCAGTATTTT.

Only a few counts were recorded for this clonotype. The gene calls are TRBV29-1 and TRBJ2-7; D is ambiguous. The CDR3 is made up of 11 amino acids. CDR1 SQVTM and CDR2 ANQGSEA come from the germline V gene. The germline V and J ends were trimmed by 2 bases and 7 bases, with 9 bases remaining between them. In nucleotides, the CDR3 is TGCAGCGTTGAAACCTCCCGAGAGCAGTACTTC. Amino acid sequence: CSVETSREQYF.

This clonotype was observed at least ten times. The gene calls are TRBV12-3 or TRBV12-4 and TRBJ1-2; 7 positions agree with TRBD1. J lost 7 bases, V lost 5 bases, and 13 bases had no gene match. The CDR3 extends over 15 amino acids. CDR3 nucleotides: TGTGCCAGCAGTCTGTCCCGGGACAGCGCGAGTGGCTACACCTTC. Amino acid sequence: CASSLSRDSASGYTF.

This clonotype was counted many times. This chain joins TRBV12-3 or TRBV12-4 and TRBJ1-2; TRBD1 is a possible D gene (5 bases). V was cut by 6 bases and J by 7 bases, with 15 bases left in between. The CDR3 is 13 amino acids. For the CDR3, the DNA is TGTGCCAGCAGCCCTGCAGGGAGCTCTGGCTACACCTTC. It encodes CASSPAGSSGYTF.

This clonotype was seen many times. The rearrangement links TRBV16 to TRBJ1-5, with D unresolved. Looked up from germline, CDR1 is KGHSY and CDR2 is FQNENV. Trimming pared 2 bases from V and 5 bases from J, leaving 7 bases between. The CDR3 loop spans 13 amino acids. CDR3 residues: CASSQGLHQPQHF. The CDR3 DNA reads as TGTGCCAGCAGCCAAGGTCTCCATCAGCCCCAGCATTTT.

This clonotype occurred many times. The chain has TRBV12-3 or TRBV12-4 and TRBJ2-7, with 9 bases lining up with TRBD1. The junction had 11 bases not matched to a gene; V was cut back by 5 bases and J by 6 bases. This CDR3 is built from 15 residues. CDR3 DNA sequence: TGTGCCAGCAGTATGGGACAGGGTAAAGAAAGCGAGCAGTACTTC. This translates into CASSMGQGKESEQYF.

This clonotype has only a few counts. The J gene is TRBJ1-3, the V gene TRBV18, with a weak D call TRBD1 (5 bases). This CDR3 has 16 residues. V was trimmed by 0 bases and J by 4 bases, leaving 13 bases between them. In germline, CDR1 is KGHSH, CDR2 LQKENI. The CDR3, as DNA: TGTGCCAGCTCACCACCTCTAGGGGCGCGGGGAAACACCATATATTTT. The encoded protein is CASSPPLGARGNTIYF.

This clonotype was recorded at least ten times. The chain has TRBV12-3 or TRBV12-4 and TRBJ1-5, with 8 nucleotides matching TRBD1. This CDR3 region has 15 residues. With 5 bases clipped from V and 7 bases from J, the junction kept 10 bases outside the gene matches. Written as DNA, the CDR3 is TGTGCCAGCAGTGAAGCTGACAGGGGAGGCCAGCCCCAGCATTTT. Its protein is CASSEADRGGQPQHF.

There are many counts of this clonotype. CDR3 coding DNA: TGTGCCATCAGTGAGTCAGTAGCTCCCGAGCAGTACTTC. It encodes CAISESVAPEQYF. The chain combines TRBV10-3 with TRBJ2-7, with no clear D. This CDR3 is built from 13 residues. Per germline, CDR1 ENHRY and CDR2 SYGVKD. Trimming stripped 0 bases from V and 6 bases from J, with 9 bases between.

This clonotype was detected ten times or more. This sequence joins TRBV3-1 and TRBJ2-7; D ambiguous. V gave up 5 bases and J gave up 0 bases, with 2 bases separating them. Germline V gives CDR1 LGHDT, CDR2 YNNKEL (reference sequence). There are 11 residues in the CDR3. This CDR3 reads CASSTSYEQYF. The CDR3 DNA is TGTGCCAGCAGCACCTCCTACGAGCAGTACTTC.

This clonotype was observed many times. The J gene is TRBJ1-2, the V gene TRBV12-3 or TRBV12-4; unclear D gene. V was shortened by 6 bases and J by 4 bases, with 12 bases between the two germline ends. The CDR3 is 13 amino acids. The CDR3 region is CASRTGEGYGYTF. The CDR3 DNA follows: TGTGCCAGCAGGACCGGGGAGGGCTATGGCTACACCTTC.

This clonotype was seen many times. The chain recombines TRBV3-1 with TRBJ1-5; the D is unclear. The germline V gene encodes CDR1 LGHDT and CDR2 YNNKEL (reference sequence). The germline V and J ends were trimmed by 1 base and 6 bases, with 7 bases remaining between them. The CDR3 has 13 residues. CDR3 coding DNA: TGTGCCAGCAGCCAAGCGGTTGGTCAGCCCCAGCATTTT. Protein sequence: CASSQAVGQPQHF.

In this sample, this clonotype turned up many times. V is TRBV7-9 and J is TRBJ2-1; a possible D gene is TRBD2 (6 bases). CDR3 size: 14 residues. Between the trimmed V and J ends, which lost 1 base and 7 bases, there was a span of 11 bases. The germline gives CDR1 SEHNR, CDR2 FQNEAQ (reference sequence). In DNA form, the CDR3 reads TGTGCCAGCAGCTTAGTGCTAGCGACGAATGAGCAGTTCTTC. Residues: CASSLVLATNEQFF.

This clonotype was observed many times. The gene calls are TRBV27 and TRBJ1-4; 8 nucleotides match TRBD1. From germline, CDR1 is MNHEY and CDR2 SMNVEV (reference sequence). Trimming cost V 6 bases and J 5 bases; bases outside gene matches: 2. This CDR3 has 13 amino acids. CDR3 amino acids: CASSGTGNEKLFF. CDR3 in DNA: TGTGCCAGCAGCGGGACAGGAAATGAAAAACTGTTTTTT. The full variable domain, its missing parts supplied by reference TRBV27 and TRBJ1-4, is EAQVTQNPRYLITVTGKKLTVTCSQNMNHEYMSWYRQDPGLGLRQIYYSMNVEVTDKGDVPEGYKVSRKEKRNFPLILESPSPNQTSLYFCASSGTGNEKLFFGSGTQLSVL.